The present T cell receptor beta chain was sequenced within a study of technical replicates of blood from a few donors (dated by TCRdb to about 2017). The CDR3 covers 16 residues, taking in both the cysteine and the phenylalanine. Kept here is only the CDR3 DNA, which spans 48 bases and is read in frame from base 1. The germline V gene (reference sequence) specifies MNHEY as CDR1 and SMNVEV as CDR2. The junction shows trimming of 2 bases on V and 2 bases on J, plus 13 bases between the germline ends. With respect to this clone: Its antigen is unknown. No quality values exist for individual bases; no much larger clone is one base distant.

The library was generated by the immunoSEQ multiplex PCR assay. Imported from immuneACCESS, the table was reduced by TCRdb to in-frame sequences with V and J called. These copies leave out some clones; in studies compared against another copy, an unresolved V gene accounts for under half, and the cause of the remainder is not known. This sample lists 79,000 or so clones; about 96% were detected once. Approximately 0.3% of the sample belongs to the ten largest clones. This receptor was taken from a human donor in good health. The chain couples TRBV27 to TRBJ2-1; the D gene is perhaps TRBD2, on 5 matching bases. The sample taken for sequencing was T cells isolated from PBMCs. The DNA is TGTGCCAGCAGTTTAATAGCGTTCGGAACCTACAATGAGCAGTTCTTC. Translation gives CASSLIAFGTYNEQFF.